The present TCR beta chain was sequenced within a study of OX40 agonist ivuxolimab in advanced cancers. Turning to the overall study: Ivuxolimab, which targeted the costimulatory receptor OX40 (CD134), was an agonistic, fully human IgG2 monoclonal antibody. Partial responses occurred in three dose-escalation patients, of whom one had hepatocellular carcinoma and two had cutaneous melanoma. Of the approximately 50 patients in dose escalation, 19 had hepatocellular carcinoma, some 15 had melanoma, 9 had renal cell carcinoma and 9 had head and neck cancer. The monotherapy dose-escalation portion (N = 52 patients) of the phase I ivuxolimab trial is reported in the paper. Intravenous ivuxolimab was administered to patients every 2 weeks at six dose levels: 0.01, 0.1, 0.3, 1.5, 3 and 10 mg/kg. In the dose-escalation cohort, approximately 82% of patients were male, and the mean age was roughly 60 years with a range of 23 to 79. Patients were allowed to have had prior anti-PD-1, anti-PD-L1 or anti-CTLA-4 therapy, and 30% to 40% of the dose-escalation patients had previously received checkpoint inhibitors. The purpose of peripheral TCRbeta sequencing was to test whether ivuxolimab changed TCR sequence diversity and led to clonal T-cell expansion. Points the paper makes about the study in general: In partial responders in the 0.1-3.0 mg/kg groups, normalized peripheral clonal expansion was found to be among the lowest, especially among CD8+ T cells. After ivuxolimab, expanded clones were on average more numerous among CD8+ T cells than among CD4+ T cells. Low levels of normalized T-cell clonal expansion were also seen in some patients who did not respond. Clonal expansion of both CD4+ and CD8+ blood T cells was observed from baseline to week 6 at doses 0.1 to 3.0 mg/kg. Antigen specificity was not determined for the clonally expanded peripheral T cells.

For sequencing of the TCRbeta CDR3 region, genomic DNA was extracted from the sorted cells. TCRbeta CDR3 regions were sequenced using the immunoSEQ Assay. What TCRdb holds here is the immuneACCESS table cut down to in-frame rearrangements. Part of the clones is not present; checked against another copy, under half of the missing clones reflect an unresolved V gene, and the others are unexplained. Recorded for this sample are around 6,000 clones; around 84% of them occurred a single time. The ten largest make up under 30% of the sample. Patients with autoimmune disease history or receiving systemic immunosuppression were excluded from the trial. Peripheral blood for TCR sequencing was collected from all dose cohorts at baseline, on cycle 4 day 1, and on cycle 7 day 1. The samples were drawn from a first-in-human, open-label, multicenter phase I dose-escalation trial of ivuxolimab. The trial enrolled adults with locally advanced or metastatic head and neck squamous cell, hepatocellular, melanoma or renal cell carcinoma. Before TCR sequencing, CD4+ and CD8+ T cells were separately sorted from peripheral blood.

CDR1 SGDLS and CDR2 YYNGEE are derived from the germline V gene. The CDR3 has 15 amino acids, counting the end cysteine and phenylalanine. Only the CDR3 DNA stays, 45 bases, in frame from base 1. The junction carries 12 bases between V and J, which are trimmed by 0 bases and 5 bases respectively. Notes on this clone: Its binding antigen is unknown. Per-base quality was not reported, and no clone a single base away is much larger than it.

Specimen: CD4+ or CD8+ T cells sorted from blood, collected in a trial of the OX40 agonist ivuxolimab. The TCR was taken from an adult with an advanced solid tumor such as melanoma, head and neck, liver or kidney cancer. The chain is encoded by TRBV9 joined to TRBJ2-1; the D gene may be TRBD1 or TRBD2, since each aligns over 5 bases. The CDR3 has the sequence CASSVVGDADNEQFF. The nucleotide sequence reads as follows: TGTGCCAGCAGCGTAGTTGGGGACGCCGACAATGAGCAGTTCTTC.